This TCR beta chain is from a study of T cells in Graves' hyperthyroidism and ophthalmopathy. Study-level findings and limits: Ophthalmopathy onset followed model prediction by a median approximately six months. Blood also held most thyroid clonotypes expanded beyond 0.001.

The CDR3 totals 14 residues. The germline CDR1 and CDR2 sequences are SGHTA and FQGNSA. The V and J ends lost 6 bases and 4 bases, in that order; junction bases with no gene match: 8. With regard to this clonotype: Antigen unknown.

Amplified TCR beta CDR3 regions came from RNA transcripts. TCR CDR3 underwent first-round RT-PCR with the HTBI primer set. TCRdb re-analysed the multiplex PCR reads in MiXCR, keeping a single row per CDR3 protein. The sample includes about 360,000 distinct CDR3 sequences, roughly 14% of them seen just once. The receptor was isolated from a young woman with Graves' hyperthyroidism that later progressed to Graves' ophthalmopathy. The chain uses TRBV7-2 and TRBJ1-2; 7 bases map to TRBD1. The sequencing sample was made of blood. CDR3 in amino acids: CASSFGGQSYGYTF. The CDR3 DNA reads as TGTGCCAGCAGTTTTGGGGGACAGAGCTATGGCTACACCTTC.